Listed below are T cell receptor beta chains from one sample, sequenced in a study of regulatory T cells in long-lasting Graves disease. TCRdb re-called the multiplex PCR reads through MiXCR, storing one row per CDR3 protein. The sample lists about 470,000 distinct CDR3 sequences, 16% seen once, with over 9% in the top ten. This sample was shared with a second study, whose subject was T cells in Graves' hyperthyroidism and ophthalmopathy.

Material: peripheral blood mononuclear cells (PBMCs), obtained at new diagnosis, from a patient treated with antithyroid drugs. Receptors originate from a man between 35 and 55 years old with Graves disease. Each CDR3 is given with its conserved first and last residue. The D gene is left open where the match is weak. Clone size is given for some rows only: seen once, a few or many times, or a class if the clone is expanded.

V: TRBV28; D: TRBD2; J: TRBJ2-7; size: many; DNA: TGTGCCAGCAGTTTATTAGGACTAGCGAGCGAGCAGTACTTC; CDR3: CASSLLGLASEQYF
V: TRBV28; D: TRBD1; J: TRBJ2-7; size: many; DNA: TGTGCCAGCAGTTTTCAGCTTTCTGCGGGACTCTCCGGGACAGGGGTAGGCTACGAGCAGTACTTC; CDR3: CASSFQLSAGLSGTGVGYEQYF
V: TRBV6-1; D: TRBD1; J: TRBJ2-2; size: many; DNA: TGTGCCAGCAGAGACAGGGGTGGGGCGAACACCGGGGAGCTGTTTTTT; CDR3: CASRDRGGANTGELFF
V: TRBV9; D: .; J: TRBJ2-1; size: many; DNA: TGTGCCAGCAGCGGTCCGTTAGTGGGCAATGAGCAGTTCTTC; CDR3: CASSGPLVGNEQFF
V: TRBV28; D: .; J: TRBJ1-2; size: .; DNA: TGTGCCAGCAGCCACCGGATCTATGGCTACACCTTC; CDR3: CASSHRIYGYTF
V: TRBV30; D: .; J: TRBJ1-5; size: many; DNA: TGTGCCTGGAGTGTCGGGACAAGCAATCAGCCCCAGCATTTT; CDR3: CAWSVGTSNQPQHF
V: TRBV27; D: .; J: TRBJ2-2; size: few; DNA: TGTGCCAGCAGTTTGGACGGGGTAGGAACCGGGGAGCTGTTTTTT; CDR3: CASSLDGVGTGELFF
V: TRBV30; D: TRBD1; J: TRBJ1-5; size: many; DNA: TGTGCCTGGAGTGCCGGGACAGGGGCCCGCAATCAGCCCCAGCATTTT; CDR3: CAWSAGTGARNQPQHF
V: TRBV19; D: TRBD1; J: TRBJ1-2; size: .; DNA: TGTGCCAGTACGACTGACAGGGAGAATGACTATGGCTACACCTTC; CDR3: CASTTDRENDYGYTF
V: TRBV5-1; D: .; J: TRBJ2-7; size: many; DNA: TGCGCCAGCAGCTTGGCCCCAGGGGGAGGGTCCTACGAGCAGTACTTC; CDR3: CASSLAPGGGSYEQYF
V: TRBV7-2; D: TRBD2; J: TRBJ2-5; size: .; DNA: TGTGCCAGCAGCTCCCTAGCGGGTACGGGGGAGACCCAGTACTTC; CDR3: CASSSLAGTGETQYF
V: TRBV5-1; D: TRBD1; J: TRBJ1-2; size: .; DNA: TGCGCCAGCAGCTTGGCCCTACAGGGGGCAGACTATGGCTACACCTTC; CDR3: CASSLALQGADYGYTF
V: TRBV12-3/TRBV12-4; D: .; J: TRBJ2-1; size: many; DNA: TGTGCCAGCAGTTTAGCGGAGGTTTCGGCTGAGCAGTTCTTC; CDR3: CASSLAEVSAEQFF
V: TRBV7-9; D: TRBD2; J: TRBJ2-7; size: few; DNA: TGTGCCAGCAGCTCTACGGAAGGGACTAGCGCCCGCTACGAGCAGTACTTC; CDR3: CASSSTEGTSARYEQYF
V: TRBV29-1; D: TRBD1; J: TRBJ1-2; size: .; DNA: TGCAGCGTGTCGCCATTCGGACAGGGGGACTATGGCTACACCTTC; CDR3: CSVSPFGQGDYGYTF
V: TRBV5-1; D: .; J: TRBJ2-1; size: many; DNA: TGCGCCAGCAGCCCGGGGGACAGGGGAAGCGGGAGGCGAGGGGATGAGCAGTTCTTC; CDR3: CASSPGDRGSGRRGDEQFF
V: TRBV20-1; D: .; J: TRBJ2-7; size: few; DNA: TGCGGTGCTGGCGGGGTTCGGTCCGAGCAGTACTTC; CDR3: CGAGGVRSEQYF
V: TRBV2; D: .; J: TRBJ2-1; size: many; DNA: TGTGCCGGGTTCAATGAGCAGTTCTTC; CDR3: CAGFNEQFF
V: TRBV2; D: .; J: TRBJ2-3; size: many; DNA: TGTGCCAGCAGCGAAACGGGGGATACGCAGTATTTT; CDR3: CASSETGDTQYF
V: TRBV6-1; D: .; J: TRBJ2-2; size: .; DNA: TGTGCCAGCAGAGACGTCACCGGGGAGCTGTTTTTT; CDR3: CASRDVTGELFF
V: TRBV30; D: TRBD1; J: TRBJ2-7; size: many; DNA: TGTGCCTGGAGTCATCCGGGACAGGTCCTCTACGAGCAGTACTTC; CDR3: CAWSHPGQVLYEQYF
V: TRBV10-3; D: .; J: TRBJ2-7; size: many; DNA: TGTGCCATCAGTACCGGGACACCAGCCTACGAGCAGTACTTC; CDR3: CAISTGTPAYEQYF
V: TRBV20-1; D: TRBD2; J: TRBJ2-7; size: few; DNA: TGCAGTGCTGGGCCTCTAGCGGTTATCTACGAGCAGTACTTC; CDR3: CSAGPLAVIYEQYF
V: TRBV2; D: TRBD2; J: TRBJ2-7; size: .; DNA: TGTGCCAGCAGTCCGCTCGTGACTAGCGGGAGTTACGAGCAGTACTTC; CDR3: CASSPLVTSGSYEQYF
V: TRBV9; D: .; J: TRBJ2-5; size: many; DNA: TGTGCCAGCAGCGTCGGACAGGGAGGGGAGACCCAGTACTTC; CDR3: CASSVGQGGETQYF
V: TRBV19; D: TRBD2; J: TRBJ2-2; size: once; DNA: TGTGCCAGTAGTATAGATTATTGGACTAGCGGGAGATCCGGGGAGCTGTTTTTT; CDR3: CASSIDYWTSGRSGELFF
V: TRBV5-5; D: .; J: TRBJ1-5; size: many; DNA: TGTGCCAGCAGCTTGGCTGGCGATAGCAATCAGCCCCAGCATTTT; CDR3: CASSLAGDSNQPQHF
V: TRBV5-1; D: TRBD1; J: TRBJ2-1; size: .; DNA: TGCGCCAGCAGCTTGGACAGGGGATCCTCCTACAATGGGCAGTTCTTC; CDR3: CASSLDRGSSYNGQFF
V: TRBV9; D: .; J: TRBJ2-1; size: .; DNA: TGTGCCAGCAGCGTGGACATTAGGGGACCCTACAATGAGCAGTTCTTC; CDR3: CASSVDIRGPYNEQFF
V: TRBV18; D: .; J: TRBJ2-5; size: many; DNA: TGTGCCAGCTCACCCTCGATCGGGGTGGAGACCCAGTACTTC; CDR3: CASSPSIGVETQYF
V: TRBV6-1; D: .; J: TRBJ2-2; size: many; DNA: TGTGCCAGCACCCCACCCTCCGGGGAGCTGTTTTTT; CDR3: CASTPPSGELFF
V: TRBV11-2; D: TRBD1; J: TRBJ2-7; size: many; DNA: TGTGCCAGCAGCGTAGGGGACAGCTACGAGCAGTACTTC; CDR3: CASSVGDSYEQYF
V: TRBV7-3; D: TRBD1; J: TRBJ2-1; size: many; DNA: TGTGCCAGCAGCCTAACCCACACCTGGGACAGGGGCTACAATGAGCAGTTCTTC; CDR3: CASSLTHTWDRGYNEQFF
V: TRBV27; D: TRBD2; J: TRBJ2-3; size: many; DNA: TGTGCCAGCAGTTTAAGAAGGACTAGCGGTGATACGCAGTATTTT; CDR3: CASSLRRTSGDTQYF
V: TRBV27; D: .; J: TRBJ2-7; size: many; DNA: TGTGCCAGCAGTCCCTCACAGGATCTTCCCTCCTACGAGCAGTACTTC; CDR3: CASSPSQDLPSYEQYF